Following are 11 T cell receptor beta chains from one sample sequenced in a study of blood T cells in healthy people across ages (dated by TCRdb to the mid-2010s). The library was prepared using 5' RACE. A second PCR of roughly 7 to 11 cycles was performed with a sample-barcoded 5' primer and a J-beta primer mix. The public sequencing data were trimmed at Q25 with fastp and processed into clonotypes with MiXCR by TCRdb, which kept only in-frame beta chains. For every CDR3 protein sequence, its rows merge into one entry that carries the most common genes and DNA. The sample records approximately 1,700,000 distinct CDR3 sequences, roughly two fifths of which are singletons. Jointly, the top ten make up roughly 23% of the sample. The sequenced sample consisted of blood. These receptors originate from a human donor in good health.

This clonotype has a count of ten or more. The chain carries TRBV6-2 or TRBV6-3 and TRBJ2-4; D may be TRBD1 (6 bases). The germline CDR1 and CDR2 sequences are MNHEY and SVGEGT. CDR3 length: 15 amino acids. Trimming left V 5 bases short and J 2 bases short, with 13 bases between. The CDR3 DNA sequence: TGTGCCAGCAGTCCCGGACAGTCTTCCAAAAACATTCAGTACTTC. Translated, it gives CASSPGQSSKNIQYF.

This clonotype was detected a few times. The chain joins TRBV5-5 to TRBJ2-1; 8 nucleotides align to TRBD1. Germline CDR1 is SGHKS and CDR2 is YYEKEE (reference sequence). Losses at the gene ends were 4 bases for V and 3 bases for J; bases not matched to a gene: 9. The CDR3 runs to 16 residues. The CDR3 region is CASSPQRTGFYNEQFF. In nucleotides, the CDR3 is TGTGCCAGCAGCCCCCAAAGGACAGGGTTCTACAATGAGCAGTTCTTC.

V is TRBV5-1 and J is TRBJ2-1; D is undetermined. Trimming pared 2 bases from V and 7 bases from J, leaving 13 bases between. Per germline, CDR1 SGHRS and CDR2 YFSETQ. CDR3 length: 14 residues. The CDR3 protein is CASSFGDFSNEQFF. The CDR3 coding sequence is TGCGCCAGCAGCTTTGGGGATTTCTCTAATGAGCAGTTCTTC.

The V gene is TRBV27, the J gene TRBJ1-4; D ambiguous. The V end lost 5 bases, the J end lost 2 bases, and 9 bases lay between the germline ends. Germline CDR1 MNHEY, CDR2 SMNVEV (reference sequence). CDR3 size: 14 residues. The CDR3 DNA reads as TGTGCCAGCAGTCCGGGATTTACTAATGAAAAACTGTTTTTT. This translates into CASSPGFTNEKLFF. Using reference TRBV27 and TRBJ1-4 for the parts outside the CDR3, the full variable domain is EAQVTQNPRYLITVTGKKLTVTCSQNMNHEYMSWYRQDPGLGLRQIYYSMNVEVTDKGDVPEGYKVSRKEKRNFPLILESPSPNQTSLYFCASSPGFTNEKLFFGSGTQLSVL.

CDR3 region: CASSFELKETQYF. The CDR3 DNA is TGTGCCAGCAGCTTCGAGTTGAAAGAGACCCAGTACTTC. The V and J genes are TRBV7-9 and TRBJ2-5; D is ambiguous. CDR1 is SEHNR and CDR2 is FQNEAQ in the germline V gene (reference sequence). The CDR3 has 13 amino acids. Trimming took 3 bases from V and 3 from J, leaving 8 bases between them.

This clonotype has just a few counts. The chain couples TRBV29-1 to TRBJ1-2, with 9 bases lining up with TRBD1. V trimming: 6 bases; J trimming: 3 bases; junction bases outside the gene matches: 5. Germline-derived CDR1 and CDR2 are SQVTM and ANQGSEA. This CDR3 comprises 13 residues. CDR3 sequence (DNA): TGCAGCGTCGGGACAGGGTCGGACTATGGCTACACCTTC. Translation gives CSVGTGSDYGYTF.

In the case of this clonotype: Relative to the germline gene, one junction end is altered; a read error may explain this. The CDR3 DNA reads TGTGCCAGCAGAAAAGCTGGGGCCTCGGGGACCCTGTACTTC. It translates to CASRKAGASGTLYF. The V call is TRBV28, the J call TRBJ2-5; D may correspond to TRBD1 or TRBD2 (5 bases each). CDR1 and CDR2 from the germline V gene are MDHEN and SYDVKM. This CDR3 is built from 14 residues.

This clonotype was seen only a few times. V and J are TRBV29-1 and TRBJ1-1; TRBD1 might be the D (5 bases). CDR1 and CDR2 from the germline V gene are SQVTM and ANQGSEA. The V gene lost 7 bases and the J gene lost 8 bases, with 14 bases spanning the gap. The CDR3 length is 11 residues. The CDR3 sequence: CSAGTGLEAFF. In DNA, the CDR3 is TGCAGCGCCGGAACGGGGCTGGAAGCTTTCTTT.

The V call is TRBV28, the J call TRBJ2-3; D is perhaps TRBD1 or TRBD2 (6 bases each). The CDR3 spans 17 residues. V lost 6 bases and J lost 4, with 23 bases in between. Germline V gives CDR1 MDHEN, CDR2 SYDVKM. In DNA, the CDR3 is TGTGCCAGCAGATCCACTCAGGAGGGGGGCCTTGCAGATACGCAGTATTTT. Protein sequence: CASRSTQEGGLADTQYF.

The chain joins TRBV7-2 to TRBJ2-2, with unresolved D. This CDR3 spans 12 amino acids. Between the trimmed V and J ends, which lost 1 base and 9 bases, there was a span of 6 bases. CDR1 and CDR2 (germline): SGHTA, FQGNSA. CDR3 residues: CASSLVFRELFF. In DNA form, the CDR3 reads TGTGCCAGCAGCTTAGTTTTCCGGGAGCTGTTTTTT.

This clonotype was recorded a few times. The genes are TRBV24-1 and TRBJ2-3; D not certain. Germline assignment: CDR1 KGHDR and CDR2 SFDVKD. V lost 4 bases to trimming and J lost 0 bases, with 13 bases between them. This CDR3 contains 16 residues. CDR3 nucleotides: TGTGCCACCAGTGACCGTTCCCGGGCCAGCACAGATACGCAGTATTTT. This translates into CATSDRSRASTDTQYF.